A selection of T cell receptor beta chains follows, all from one sample in a study of blood T cell repertoires in COVID-19. Only in-frame clones appear in the TCRdb table, and some are missing; sequencing was by immunoSEQ multiplex PCR. The sample lists under 250,000 clones; about 90% were seen once. Sequencing input: peripheral blood. All receptors derive from a young man with COVID-19, enrolled during active disease. The CDR3 runs from the conserved cysteine through the conserved F or W. Each record gives: V gene, J gene, CDR3 protein.

V gene: TRBV5-4
J gene: TRBJ2-7
CDR3 protein: CASSREAGEHYEQYF

V gene: TRBV24-1
J gene: TRBJ2-7
CDR3 protein: CATSDLEVPYEQYF

V gene: TRBV7-9
J gene: TRBJ1-2
CDR3 protein: CASSPGTGATIYGYTF

V gene: TRBV6-6
J gene: TRBJ2-1
CDR3 protein: CASTQTGDNTEFF

V gene: TRBV6-5
J gene: TRBJ2-5
CDR3 protein: CASNRETQYF

V gene: TRBV6-1
J gene: TRBJ1-6
CDR3 protein: CASSDRGSYNSPLHF

V gene: TRBV21-1
J gene: TRBJ1-5
CDR3 protein: CASSNPDRGTQPQHF

V gene: TRBV19
J gene: TRBJ1-3
CDR3 protein: CASSTTVDSGNTIYF

V gene: TRBV6-6
J gene: TRBJ1-1
CDR3 protein: CASSDTQGSGTEAFF

V gene: TRBV20-1
J gene: TRBJ1-2
CDR3 protein: CSASRDRDHYTF

V gene: TRBV1
J gene: TRBJ2-2
CDR3 protein: CTSSQDRGKNTGELFF

V gene: TRBV7-9
J gene: TRBJ2-7
CDR3 protein: CASSRSGGLSYEQYF

V gene: TRBV6-5
J gene: TRBJ1-1
CDR3 protein: CASRGGGVGNTEAFF

V gene: TRBV18
J gene: TRBJ1-2
CDR3 protein: CASSPWDRNRGGYTF

V gene: TRBV6-2/TRBV6-3
J gene: TRBJ1-5
CDR3 protein: CASSYLRGVGQPQHF

V gene: TRBV6-5
J gene: TRBJ2-7
CDR3 protein: CASSQDSRSYEQYF

V gene: TRBV11-3
J gene: TRBJ2-2
CDR3 protein: CASSSFGDTGELFF

V gene: TRBV29-1
J gene: TRBJ1-4
CDR3 protein: CSVGKEEKLFF

V gene: TRBV3-1/TRBV3-2
J gene: TRBJ2-7
CDR3 protein: CASSAGPYEQYF

V gene: TRBV2
J gene: TRBJ1-6
CDR3 protein: CASRGLGSPLHF